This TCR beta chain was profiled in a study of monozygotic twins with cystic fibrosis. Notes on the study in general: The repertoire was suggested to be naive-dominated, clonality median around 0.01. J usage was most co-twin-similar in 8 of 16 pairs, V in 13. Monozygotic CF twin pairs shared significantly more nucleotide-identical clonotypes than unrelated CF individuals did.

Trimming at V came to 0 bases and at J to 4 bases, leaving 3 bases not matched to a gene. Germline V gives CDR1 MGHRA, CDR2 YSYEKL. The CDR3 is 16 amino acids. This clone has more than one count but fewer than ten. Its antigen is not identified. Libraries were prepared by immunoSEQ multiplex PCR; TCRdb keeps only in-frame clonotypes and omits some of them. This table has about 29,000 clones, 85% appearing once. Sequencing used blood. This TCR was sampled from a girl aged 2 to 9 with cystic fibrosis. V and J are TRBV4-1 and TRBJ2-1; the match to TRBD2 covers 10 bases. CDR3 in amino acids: CASSQEQAGGYNEQFF. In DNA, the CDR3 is TGCGCCAGCAGCCAAGAACAAGCGGGAGGGTACAATGAGCAGTTCTTC.